This T cell receptor (beta chain) was captured in a study of T cells after yellow fever vaccination. Overall study results and limits: Among all clonotypes, a small share was observed in both CD4 and CD8 compartments.

A 5'RACE template-switching step, the method used to make TCR cDNA, added a universal primer site and UMIs. MiXCR, run by TCRdb on the 5' RACE reads, gives a single entry per CDR3 protein. The table has some 110,000 distinct CDR3 sequences, 8.4% seen once. CDR3 length equals 9 residues. Per germline, CDR1 SNHLY and CDR2 FYNNEI. This clonotype was observed at least ten times. Its antigen is still unknown. The sample here was CD8+ T cells sorted from PBMCs, taken 45 days after the yellow fever booster vaccination. The sequence derives from a man under 40 who received the YFV17D yellow fever vaccine. This chain joins TRBV2 and TRBJ2-5, with D possibly being TRBD2 (6 bases). The CDR3 DNA reads as TGTGGAGCGGGTGAGACCCAGTACTTC. It yields the protein CGAGETQYF.